These 6 T cell receptor beta chains were sequenced from one sample in a study of read filtering for tumor transcriptome and immune sequencing. From 300 to 400 ng of RNA, a library with molecular barcoded alpha/delta and beta/gamma adaptors was made. MiXCR, applied by TCRdb to the reads, yields one record per CDR3 protein. The sample has around 40,000 distinct CDR3 sequences, about 12% seen once. Specimen: a population of CD138-negative cells sorted from bone marrow. Receptors were obtained from a donor aged 40 or over with multiple myeloma.

The J gene is TRBJ2-5, the V gene TRBV11-2; 13 bases map to TRBD2. The germline V gene has CDR1 SGHAT and CDR2 FQNNGV. The CDR3 has 17 residues. V dropped 1 base and J dropped 2; count of bases not matched to a gene: 4. CDR3 loop: CASSLAGLAGEQETQYF. CDR3 DNA sequence: TGTGCCAGCAGCTTAGCAGGACTAGCGGGGGAACAAGAGACCCAGTACTTC.

This clonotype was seen many times. This sequence joins TRBV2 and TRBJ1-5, with D maybe TRBD1 (6 bases). Germline loops: CDR1 SNHLY, CDR2 FYNNEI. The germline V and J ends were trimmed by 3 bases and 8 bases, with 14 bases remaining between them. CDR3 length: 14 residues. The chain's CDR3 is CASSDRTVVEPQHF. CDR3 nucleotides: TGTGCCAGCAGTGACCGGACAGTCGTTGAGCCCCAGCATTTT.

This clonotype was picked up many times. The CDR3 bases are TGTGCCAGCAGTGGTCGGCGGTTCCAAGAGACCCAGTACTTC. This translates into CASSGRRFQETQYF. The chain carries TRBV6-5 and TRBJ2-5; D not resolved. The CDR3 runs 14 residues. Germline CDR1 reads MNHEY; CDR2 reads SVGAGI. Trimming took 5 bases from V and 1 from J, leaving 11 bases between them.

This clonotype was observed once. Since a much larger clone is just one base distant, this may be a read error. The genes are TRBV19 and TRBJ1-5, with 7 bases identical to TRBD1. The V gene's germline CDR1 is LNHDA and CDR2 SQIVND (reference sequence). CDR3 size: 15 residues. The V segment lost 1 base and the J segment 3 bases; nucleotides outside the gene matches: 3. CDR3 sequence: CASSIATGVNQPQHF. The CDR3 DNA sequence: TGTGCCAGTAGTATAGCAACAGGGGTCAATCAGCCCCAGCATTTT. Full variable domain (missing parts from reference TRBV19 and TRBJ1-5): DGGITQSPKYLFRKEGQNVTLSCEQNLNHDAMYWYRQDPGQGLRLIYYSQIVNDFQKGDIAEGYSVSREKKESFPLTVTSAQKNPTAFYLCASSIATGVNQPQHFGDGTRLSIL.

This clonotype has ten or more counts. Here the CDR3 reads CSARDREAHYEQYF. The CDR3 coding sequence is TGCAGTGCTAGAGACCGCGAGGCACACTACGAGCAGTACTTC. J is TRBJ2-7 and V is TRBV20-1; D unresolved. This CDR3 has 14 amino acids. V lost 0 bases and J 3 bases, leaving 12 bases between the germline ends. The V gene's germline CDR1 is DFQATT and CDR2 SNEGSKA (reference sequence).

This clonotype was picked up many times. The chain employs TRBV5-1 and TRBJ2-4; 7 nucleotides agree with TRBD2. V was clipped by 3 bases and J by 1 base; unmatched bases: 16. The CDR3 totals 19 residues. Germline CDR1 reads SGHRS; CDR2 reads YFSETQ. CDR3 nucleotide sequence: TGCGCCAGCAGCTCAGGACTAGGAGGGACCGCTGGGGCCAAAAACATTCAGTACTTC. The encoded protein is CASSSGLGGTAGAKNIQYF. Variable domain in full (rest from reference TRBV5-1 and TRBJ2-4): KAGVTQTPRYLIKTRGQQVTLSCSPISGHRSVSWYQQTPGQGLQFLFEYFSETQRNKGNFPGRFSGRQFSNSRSEMNVSTLELGDSALYLCASSSGLGGTAGAKNIQYFGAGTRLSVL.